This T cell receptor (beta chain) was recorded in a study of blood T cell repertoires in COVID-19. Whole-study context: Some COVID-19 samples were acute and others convalescent; all came from the United States, Italy and Spain.

This clone was picked up one time. At one boundary the junction diverges from the germline segment, which might be a read error. The assay was immunoSEQ multiplex PCR, and TCRdb's table has in-frame clones only and misses some. The repertoire consists of about 150,000 clones, with 80% to 90% occurring once and the leading ten covering over 10%. The CDR3 has 15 residues. Per the germline V gene, CDR1 is SGHKS and CDR2 is YYEKEE (reference sequence). Those enrolled in Seattle joined during active infection and were followed longitudinally afterward. This receptor was taken from a man aged 18 to 29 with COVID-19, enrolled during active disease. Specimen: peripheral blood. V is TRBV5-5 and J is TRBJ1-4; 8 bases agree with TRBD1. The CDR3 DNA is TGTGCCAGCAGCTTGGGCGACAGGGGTTTTGAAAAACTGCTTTTT. It translates to CASSLGDRGFEKLLF.